The clone carrying this T cell receptor beta chain occurred a few times. What it binds is not known. TCRdb re-called the reads with MiXCR, one entry per CDR3 protein. The table includes hundreds of thousands of distinct CDR3 sequences, more than 8% detected once. These data belong to a study of T cell repertoires in cytomegalovirus infection. Overall study context: Public TCR beta signature analysis indicated the presence of both CMV infection and matching HLA type. General observations from the study: Dominating the ex vivo response were HLA-C-restricted CMV-specific TCR beta clonotypes. Frequencies of public TCR beta families were cumulated, and this identified carriers of CMV plus the relevant HLA.

The sample taken for sequencing was PBMCs. The TCR originated in a human donor in good health (CMV status not recorded). Some clones in this sample may be carry-over from other donors' samples.

CDR3 loop: CASSQGLGGGAAGELFF. Here the CDR3 DNA reads TGTGCCAGCAGCCAAGGGTTGGGCGGGGGGGCCGCCGGGGAGCTGTTTTTT. This chain links TRBV4-2 with TRBJ2-2, with 9 bases matching TRBD2. The CDR3 is made up of 17 amino acids. The V gene end was trimmed by 1 base and the J gene end by 6 bases; junction bases not matched to a gene: 9. Germline V gives CDR1 LGHNA, CDR2 YNFKEQ.